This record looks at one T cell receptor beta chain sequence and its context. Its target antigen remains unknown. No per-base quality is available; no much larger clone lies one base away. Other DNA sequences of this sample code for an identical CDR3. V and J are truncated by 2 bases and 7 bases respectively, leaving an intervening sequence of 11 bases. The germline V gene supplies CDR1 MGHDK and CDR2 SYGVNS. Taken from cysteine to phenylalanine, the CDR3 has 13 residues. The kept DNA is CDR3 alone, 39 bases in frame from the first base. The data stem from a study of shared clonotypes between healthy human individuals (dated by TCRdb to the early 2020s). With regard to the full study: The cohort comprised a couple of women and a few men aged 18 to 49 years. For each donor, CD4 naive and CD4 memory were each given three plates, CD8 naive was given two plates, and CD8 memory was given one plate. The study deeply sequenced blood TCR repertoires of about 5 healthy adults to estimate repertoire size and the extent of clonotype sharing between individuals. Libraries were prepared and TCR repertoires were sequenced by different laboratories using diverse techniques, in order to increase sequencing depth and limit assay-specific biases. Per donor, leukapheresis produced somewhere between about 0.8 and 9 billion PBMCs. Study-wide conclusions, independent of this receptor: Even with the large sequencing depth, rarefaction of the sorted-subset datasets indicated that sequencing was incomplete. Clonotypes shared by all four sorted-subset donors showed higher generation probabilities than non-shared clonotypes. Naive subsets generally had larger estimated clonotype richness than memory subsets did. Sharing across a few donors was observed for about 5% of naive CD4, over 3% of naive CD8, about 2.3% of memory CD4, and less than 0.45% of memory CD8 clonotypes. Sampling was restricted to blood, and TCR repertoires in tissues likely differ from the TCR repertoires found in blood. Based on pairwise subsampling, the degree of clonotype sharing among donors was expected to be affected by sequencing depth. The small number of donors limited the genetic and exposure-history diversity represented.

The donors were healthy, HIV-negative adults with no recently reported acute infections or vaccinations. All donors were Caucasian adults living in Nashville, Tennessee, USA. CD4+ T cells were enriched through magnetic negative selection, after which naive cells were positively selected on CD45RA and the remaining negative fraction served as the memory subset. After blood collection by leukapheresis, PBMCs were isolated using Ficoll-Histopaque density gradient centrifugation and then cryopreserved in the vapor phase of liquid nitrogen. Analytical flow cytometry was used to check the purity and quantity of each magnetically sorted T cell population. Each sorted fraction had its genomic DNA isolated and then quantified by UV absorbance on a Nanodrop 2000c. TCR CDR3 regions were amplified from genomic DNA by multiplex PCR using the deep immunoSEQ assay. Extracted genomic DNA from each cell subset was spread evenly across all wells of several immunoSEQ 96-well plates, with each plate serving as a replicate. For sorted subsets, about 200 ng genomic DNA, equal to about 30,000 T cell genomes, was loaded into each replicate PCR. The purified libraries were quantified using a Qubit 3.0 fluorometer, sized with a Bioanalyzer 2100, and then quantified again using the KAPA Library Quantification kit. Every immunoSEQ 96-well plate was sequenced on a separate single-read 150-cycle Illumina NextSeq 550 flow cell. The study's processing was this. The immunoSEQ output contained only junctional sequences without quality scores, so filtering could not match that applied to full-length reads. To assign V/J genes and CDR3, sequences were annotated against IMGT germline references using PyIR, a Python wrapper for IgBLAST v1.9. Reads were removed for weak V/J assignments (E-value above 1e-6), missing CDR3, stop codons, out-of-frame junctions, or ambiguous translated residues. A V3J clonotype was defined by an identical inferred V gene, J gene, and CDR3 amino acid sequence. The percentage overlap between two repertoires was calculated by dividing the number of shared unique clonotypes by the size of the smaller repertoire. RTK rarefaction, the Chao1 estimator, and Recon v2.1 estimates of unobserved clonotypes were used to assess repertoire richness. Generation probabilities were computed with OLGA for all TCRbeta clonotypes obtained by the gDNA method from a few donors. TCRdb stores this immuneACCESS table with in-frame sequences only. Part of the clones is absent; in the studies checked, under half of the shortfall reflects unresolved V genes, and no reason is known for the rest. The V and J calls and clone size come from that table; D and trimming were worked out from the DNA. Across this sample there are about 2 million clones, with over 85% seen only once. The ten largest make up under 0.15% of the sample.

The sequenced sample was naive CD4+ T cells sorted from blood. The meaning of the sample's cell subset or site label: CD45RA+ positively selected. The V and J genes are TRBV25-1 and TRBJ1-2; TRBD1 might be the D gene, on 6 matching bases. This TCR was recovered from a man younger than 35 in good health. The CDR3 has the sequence CASSEGGRGGYTF. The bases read TGTGCCAGCAGTGAAGGGGGCCGTGGTGGCTACACCTTC.